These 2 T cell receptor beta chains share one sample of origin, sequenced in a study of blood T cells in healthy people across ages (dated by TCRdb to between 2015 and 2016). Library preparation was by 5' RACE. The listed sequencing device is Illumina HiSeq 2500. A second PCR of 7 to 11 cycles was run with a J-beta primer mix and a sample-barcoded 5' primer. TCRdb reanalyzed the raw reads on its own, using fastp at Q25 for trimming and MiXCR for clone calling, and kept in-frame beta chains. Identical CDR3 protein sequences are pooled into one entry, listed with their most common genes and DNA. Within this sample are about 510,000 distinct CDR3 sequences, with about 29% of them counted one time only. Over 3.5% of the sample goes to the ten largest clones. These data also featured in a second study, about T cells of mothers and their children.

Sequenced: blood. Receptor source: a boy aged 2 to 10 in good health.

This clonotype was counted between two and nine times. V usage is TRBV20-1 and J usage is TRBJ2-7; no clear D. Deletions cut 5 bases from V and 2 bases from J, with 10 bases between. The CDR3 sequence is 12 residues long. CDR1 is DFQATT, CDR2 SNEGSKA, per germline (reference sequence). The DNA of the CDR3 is TGCAGTGCTCTGGATGAGGCCTACGAGCAGTACTTC. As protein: CSALDEAYEQYF.

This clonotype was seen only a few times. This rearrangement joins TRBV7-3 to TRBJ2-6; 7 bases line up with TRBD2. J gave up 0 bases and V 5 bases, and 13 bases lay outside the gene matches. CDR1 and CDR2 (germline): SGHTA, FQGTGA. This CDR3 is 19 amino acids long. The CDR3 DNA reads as TGTGCCAGCAGCCCCTTGGGAGGGAGGGACTTCTCTGGGGCCAACGTCCTGACTTTC. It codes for CASSPLGGRDFSGANVLTF.